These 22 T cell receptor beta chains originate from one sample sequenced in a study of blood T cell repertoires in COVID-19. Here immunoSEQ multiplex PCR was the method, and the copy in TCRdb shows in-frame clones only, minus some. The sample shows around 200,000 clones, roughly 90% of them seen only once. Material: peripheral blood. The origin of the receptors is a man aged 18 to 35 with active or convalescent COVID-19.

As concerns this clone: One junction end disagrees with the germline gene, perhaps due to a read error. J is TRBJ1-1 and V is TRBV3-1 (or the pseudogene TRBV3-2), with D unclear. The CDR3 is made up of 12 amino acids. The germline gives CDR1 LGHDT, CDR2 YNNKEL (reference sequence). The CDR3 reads CASSPMNSEAFF. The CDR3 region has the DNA TGTGCCAGCAGCCCCATGAACAGTGAAGCTTTCTTT.

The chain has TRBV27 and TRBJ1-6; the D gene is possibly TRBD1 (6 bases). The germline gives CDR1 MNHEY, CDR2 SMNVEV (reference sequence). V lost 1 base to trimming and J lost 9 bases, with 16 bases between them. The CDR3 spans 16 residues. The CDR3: CASSLLYRALGSPLHF. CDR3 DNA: TGTGCCAGCAGTTTATTATACAGGGCCCTTGGTTCACCCCTCCACTTT.

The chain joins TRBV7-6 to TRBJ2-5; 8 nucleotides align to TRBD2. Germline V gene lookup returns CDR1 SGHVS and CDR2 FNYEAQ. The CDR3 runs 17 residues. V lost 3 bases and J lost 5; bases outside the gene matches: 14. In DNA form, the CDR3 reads TGTGCCAGCAGCTTCGGGGGACGGGGGGGGCGCAGGGAGACCCAGTACTTC. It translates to CASSFGGRGGRRETQYF.

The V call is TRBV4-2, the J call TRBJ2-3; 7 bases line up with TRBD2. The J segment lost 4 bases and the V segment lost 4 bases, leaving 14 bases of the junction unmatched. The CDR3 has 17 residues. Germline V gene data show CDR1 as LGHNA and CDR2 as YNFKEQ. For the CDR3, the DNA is TGTGCCAGCAGCCCCCGGGGTAGCGGGCGTTTGTCAGATACGCAGTATTTT. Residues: CASSPRGSGRLSDTQYF.

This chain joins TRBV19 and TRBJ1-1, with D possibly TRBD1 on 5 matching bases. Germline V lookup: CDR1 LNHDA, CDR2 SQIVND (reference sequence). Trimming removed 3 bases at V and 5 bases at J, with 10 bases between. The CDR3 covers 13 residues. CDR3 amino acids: CASSIGGETEAFF. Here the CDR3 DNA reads TGTGCCAGTAGTATCGGGGGTGAGACTGAAGCTTTCTTT.

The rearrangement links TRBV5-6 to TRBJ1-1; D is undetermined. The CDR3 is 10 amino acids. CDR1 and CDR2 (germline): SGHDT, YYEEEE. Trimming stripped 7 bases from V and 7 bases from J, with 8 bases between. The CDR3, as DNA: TGTGCCAGCGGGCGGGGTGAAGCTTTCTTT. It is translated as CASGRGEAFF.

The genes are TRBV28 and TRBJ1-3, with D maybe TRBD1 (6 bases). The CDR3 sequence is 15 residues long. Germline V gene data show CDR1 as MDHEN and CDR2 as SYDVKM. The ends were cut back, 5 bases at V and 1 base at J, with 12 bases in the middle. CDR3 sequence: CASSQDSTSGNTIYF. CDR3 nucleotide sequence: TGTGCCAGCAGTCAGGACAGCACTTCTGGAAACACCATATATTTT.

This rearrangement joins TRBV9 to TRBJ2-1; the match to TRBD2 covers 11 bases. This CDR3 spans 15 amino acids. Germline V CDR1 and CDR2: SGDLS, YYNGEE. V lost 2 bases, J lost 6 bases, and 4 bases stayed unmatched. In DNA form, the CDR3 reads TGTGCCAGCAGCGTGACTAGCGGGATAACCAATGAGCAGTTCTTC. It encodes CASSVTSGITNEQFF.

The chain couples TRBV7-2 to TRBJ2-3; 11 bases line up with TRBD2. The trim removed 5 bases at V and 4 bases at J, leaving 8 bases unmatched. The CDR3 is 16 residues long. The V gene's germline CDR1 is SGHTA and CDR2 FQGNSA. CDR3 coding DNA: TGTGCCAGCAGCACCCGACTAGCGGGAAACGCAGATACGCAGTATTTT. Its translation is CASSTRLAGNADTQYF. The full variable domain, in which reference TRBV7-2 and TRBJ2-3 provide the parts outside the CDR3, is GAGVSQSPSNKVTEKGKDVELRCDPISGHTALYWYRQSLGQGLEFLIYFQGNSAPDKSGLPSDRFSAERTGGSVSTLTIQRTQQEDSAVYLCASSTRLAGNADTQYFGPGTRLTVL.

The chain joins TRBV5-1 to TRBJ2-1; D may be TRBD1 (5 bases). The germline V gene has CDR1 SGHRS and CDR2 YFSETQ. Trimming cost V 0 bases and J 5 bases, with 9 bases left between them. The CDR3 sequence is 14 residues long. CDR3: CASSLGQKDNEQFF. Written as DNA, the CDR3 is TGCGCCAGCAGCTTGGGACAGAAAGACAATGAGCAGTTCTTC.

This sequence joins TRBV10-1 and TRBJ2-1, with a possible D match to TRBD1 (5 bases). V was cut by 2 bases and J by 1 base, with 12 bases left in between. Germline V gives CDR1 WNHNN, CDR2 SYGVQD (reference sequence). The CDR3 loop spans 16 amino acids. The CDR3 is CASSEQGSPSYNEQFF. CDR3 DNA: TGCGCCAGCAGTGAGCAGGGTTCCCCTTCCTACAATGAGCAGTTCTTC.

The DNA of the CDR3 is TGTGCCAGCAGTTCAGGGGGTGATGGCAATCAGCCCCAGCATTTT. Translating it yields CASSSGGDGNQPQHF. The chain joins TRBV28 to TRBJ1-5; 7 bases fit TRBD1. Germline CDR1 is MDHEN and CDR2 is SYDVKM. V shed 4 bases, J shed 2 bases, and the junction held 5 bases outside the gene matches. The CDR3 totals 15 residues. Full variable domain (missing parts from reference TRBV28 and TRBJ1-5): DVKVTQSSRYLVKRTGEKVFLECVQDMDHENMFWYRQDPGLGLRLIYFSYDVKMKEKGDIPEGYSVSREKKERFSLILESASTNQTSMYLCASSSGGDGNQPQHFGDGTRLSIL.

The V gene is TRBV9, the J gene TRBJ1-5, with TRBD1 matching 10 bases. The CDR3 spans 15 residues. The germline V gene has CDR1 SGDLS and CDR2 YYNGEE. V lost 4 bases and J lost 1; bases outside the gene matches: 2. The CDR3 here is CASSRTGGSNQPQHF. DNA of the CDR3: TGTGCCAGCAGCCGGACAGGGGGGAGCAATCAGCCCCAGCATTTT.

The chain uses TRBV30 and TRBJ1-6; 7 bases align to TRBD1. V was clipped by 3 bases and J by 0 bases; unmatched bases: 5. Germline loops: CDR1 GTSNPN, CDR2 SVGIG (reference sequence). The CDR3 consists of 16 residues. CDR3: CAWSEGQPSYNSPLHF. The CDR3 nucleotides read TGTGCCTGGAGCGAGGGACAGCCCTCCTATAATTCACCCCTCCACTTT.

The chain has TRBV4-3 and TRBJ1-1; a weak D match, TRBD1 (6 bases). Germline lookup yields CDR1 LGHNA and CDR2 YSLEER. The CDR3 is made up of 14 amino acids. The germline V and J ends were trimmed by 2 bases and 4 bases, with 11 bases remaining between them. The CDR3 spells CASSQTTGPTEAFF. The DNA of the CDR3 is TGCGCCAGCAGCCAAACTACAGGGCCCACTGAAGCTTTCTTT.

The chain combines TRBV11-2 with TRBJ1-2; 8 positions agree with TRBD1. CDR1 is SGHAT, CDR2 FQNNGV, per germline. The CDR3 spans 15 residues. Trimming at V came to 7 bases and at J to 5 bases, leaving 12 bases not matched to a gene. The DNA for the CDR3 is TGTGCCAGCAATGAGAGAGGACAGGGACGTTATGGCTACACCTTC. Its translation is CASNERGQGRYGYTF.

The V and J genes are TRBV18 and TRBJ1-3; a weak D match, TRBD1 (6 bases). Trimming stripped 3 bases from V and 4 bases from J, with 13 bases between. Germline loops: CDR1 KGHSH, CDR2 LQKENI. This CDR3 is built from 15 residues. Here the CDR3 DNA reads TGTGCCAGCTCACCTCCTCGGACAGCAGGAAACACCATATATTTT. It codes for CASSPPRTAGNTIYF.

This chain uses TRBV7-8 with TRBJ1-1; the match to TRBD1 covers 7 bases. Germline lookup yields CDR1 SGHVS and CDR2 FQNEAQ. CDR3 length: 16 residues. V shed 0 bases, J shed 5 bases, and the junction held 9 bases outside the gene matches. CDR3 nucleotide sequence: TGTGCCAGCAGCTTAGCTAGACAGGGATTGAGTACTGAAGCTTTCTTT. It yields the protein CASSLARQGLSTEAFF.

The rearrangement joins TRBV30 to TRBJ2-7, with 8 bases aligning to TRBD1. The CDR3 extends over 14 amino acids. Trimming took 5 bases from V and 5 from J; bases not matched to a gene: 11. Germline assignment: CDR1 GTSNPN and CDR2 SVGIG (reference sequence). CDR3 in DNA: TGTGCCTGGGCCCCAGGACAGGGTTTCAACGAGCAGTACTTC. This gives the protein CAWAPGQGFNEQYF.

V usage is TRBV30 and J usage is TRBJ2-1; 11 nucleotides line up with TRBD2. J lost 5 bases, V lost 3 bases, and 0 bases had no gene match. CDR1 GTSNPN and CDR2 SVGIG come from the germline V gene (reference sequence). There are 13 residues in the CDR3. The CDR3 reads CAWRGLADNEQFF. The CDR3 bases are TGTGCCTGGAGGGGACTAGCGGACAATGAGCAGTTCTTC.

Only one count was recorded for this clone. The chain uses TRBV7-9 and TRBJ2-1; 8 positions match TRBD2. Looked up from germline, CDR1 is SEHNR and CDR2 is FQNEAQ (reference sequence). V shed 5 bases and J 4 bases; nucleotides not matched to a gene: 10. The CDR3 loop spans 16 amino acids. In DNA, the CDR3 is TGTGCCAGCAGCCCCCTGGGAGCGGGGGTTTACAATGAGCAGTTCTTC. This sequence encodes CASSPLGAGVYNEQFF.

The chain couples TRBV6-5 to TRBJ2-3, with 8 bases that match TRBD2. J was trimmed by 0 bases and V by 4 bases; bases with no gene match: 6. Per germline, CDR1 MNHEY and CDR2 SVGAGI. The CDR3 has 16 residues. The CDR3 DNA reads TGTGCCAGCAGTTCCGGGACTAGAATTAGCACAGATACGCAGTATTTT. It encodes CASSSGTRISTDTQYF.